This TCR beta chain was sequenced in a study of T cells in Graves' hyperthyroidism and ophthalmopathy. The investigators amplified TCR beta CDR3 regions from RNA transcripts. Using the HTBI primer set, a first-round RT-PCR was run on the TCR CDR3. TCRdb fed the multiplex PCR reads into MiXCR, producing one record per CDR3 protein. The sample holds about 400,000 distinct CDR3 sequences, around 15% seen once. The CDR3 contains 13 residues. Per germline, CDR1 SGHRS and CDR2 YFSETQ. Trimming removed 0 bases from V and 4 bases from J, with 7 bases in between. Points from the study as a whole: Blood held most thyroid clonotypes expanded above 0.001 frequency.

Lactation, pregnancy, other autoimmune disease or uncontrolled infection excluded patients. Diagnosing involved the use of clinical symptoms, serum thyroxine and TRAb, thyroid ultrasound and orbital computed tomography. The authors obtained PBMCs from roughly 9.7 ml of fresh peripheral blood. This clonotype showed up many times. What it recognizes is unknown. Sequenced input: blood. The TCR comes from a man aged 45 to 65 with Graves' ophthalmopathy. The chain couples TRBV5-1 to TRBJ1-1; D gene ambiguous. The CDR3 protein is CASSLEVTTEAFF. CDR3 in DNA: TGCGCCAGCAGCTTGGAGGTAACCACTGAAGCTTTCTTT.